A selection of T cell receptor beta chains follows, all from one sample in a study of blood T cell repertoires in COVID-19. TCRdb's table, derived via immunoSEQ multiplex PCR, lists solely in-frame clones and lacks some. The sample carries 200,000 to 300,000 clones, just under 85% recorded once. The sample taken for sequencing was peripheral blood. These receptors all stem from an elderly man with acute or convalescent COVID-19. Both conserved end residues are part of each CDR3. The D gene is left open where the match is weak. Clone size is not always given. Where it is, it says once, few, many or a class for expanded clones.

CDR3,DNA,D,V,size,J
CASSLSSGITEAFF,TGTGCCAGCAGTTTATCTTCGGGAATCACTGAAGCTTTCTTT,.,TRBV28,.,TRBJ1-1
CASSPRQGGNTIYF,TGTGCCAGCAGCCCTCGACAGGGAGGAAACACCATATATTTT,TRBD1,TRBV9,once,TRBJ1-3
CAWSQHGGNGYTF,TGTGCCTGGAGTCAACACGGCGGGAACGGCTACACCTTC,.,TRBV30,.,TRBJ1-2
CASSLPPQGRNQDTQYF,TGTGCCAGCAGCCTACCTCCACAGGGGCGAAACCAAGATACGCAGTATTTT,TRBD1,TRBV28,.,TRBJ2-3
CASSVEERTGGEAFF,TGTGCCAGCAGCGTAGAAGAACGGACAGGGGGTGAAGCTTTCTTT,TRBD1,TRBV9,.,TRBJ1-1
CAGGPGDTQYF,TGCGCGGGGGGGCCGGGGGATACGCAGTATTTT,TRBD2,TRBV11-2,.,TRBJ2-3
CASSQELSSYEQYF,TGTGCCAGCAGCCAAGAACTGAGCTCCTACGAGCAGTACTTC,.,TRBV3-1/TRBV3-2,.,TRBJ2-7
CASRAQGLNSYNSPLHF,TGTGCCAGCAGGGCACAGGGCCTAAACTCCTATAATTCACCCCTCCACTTT,.,TRBV28,.,TRBJ1-6
CATSYGGMNTGELFF,TGTGCCACCAGCTATGGGGGGATGAACACCGGGGAGCTGTTTTTT,.,TRBV24-1,few,TRBJ2-2
CASSLPTGHANTGELFF,TGTGCCAGCAGCTTACCTACAGGACATGCGAACACCGGGGAGCTGTTTTTT,.,TRBV7-9,once,TRBJ2-2
CASLSGGLLEQYF,TGTGCCAGCCTCAGCGGGGGCCTTTTGGAGCAGTACTTC,TRBD2,TRBV6-6,.,TRBJ2-7
CASSLRDRGYEQYF,TGTGCCAGCAGCTTGAGGGACAGGGGTTACGAGCAGTACTTC,TRBD1,TRBV5-4,few,TRBJ2-7
CASSFRSQGASYEQYF,TGCGCCAGCAGCTTTAGGTCACAGGGGGCCTCCTACGAGCAGTACTTC,TRBD1,TRBV5-1,.,TRBJ2-7
CASSLVAGGPTQYF,TGTGCCAGCAGCTTAGTAGCGGGAGGGCCGACCCAGTACTTC,TRBD2,TRBV11-2,.,TRBJ2-5
CASSHLTGGGTEAFF,TGTGCCAGCAGTCATTTGACAGGGGGCGGCACTGAAGCTTTCTTT,TRBD1,TRBV3-1/TRBV3-2,.,TRBJ1-1
CASSPEVSYEQYF,TGTGCCAGCAGCCCGGAGGTGTCCTACGAGCAGTACTTC,.,TRBV12-3/TRBV12-4,few,TRBJ2-7
CASSQEAGGIEAFF,TGTGCCAGCAGCCAAGAGGCAGGGGGTATTGAAGCTTTCTTT,TRBD1,TRBV3-1/TRBV3-2,.,TRBJ1-1
CASSYPGTGGYEQYF,TGTGCCAGCAGTTATCCCGGGACAGGGGGCTACGAGCAGTACTTC,TRBD1,TRBV28,few,TRBJ2-7
CASRRRQASNTGELFF,TGTGCCAGCAGGCGGAGACAGGCGTCGAACACCGGGGAGCTGTTTTTT,.,TRBV5-8,.,TRBJ2-2
CASRPGQGHEGAFF,TGTGCCAGTAGGCCGGGACAGGGGCACGAAGGAGCTTTCTTT,TRBD1,TRBV19,.,TRBJ1-1
CASSPFPTGAYEQYF,TGTGCCAGCAGCCCCTTTCCGACAGGGGCCTACGAGCAGTACTTC,TRBD1,TRBV4-2,.,TRBJ2-7
CASSFDGGTGEQFF,TGTGCCAGCAGCTTTGACGGGGGGACGGGTGAGCAGTTCTTC,TRBD2,TRBV3-1/TRBV3-2,.,TRBJ2-1
CASSLVRQETQYF,TGTGCCAGCAGCTTGGTGCGGCAAGAGACCCAGTACTTC,.,TRBV5-6,.,TRBJ2-5
CASSLQGRDYGYTF,TGCGCCAGCAGCTTACAGGGTCGAGACTATGGCTACACCTTC,.,TRBV5-1,.,TRBJ1-2
CASGLGRVDTGELFF,TGTGCTAGTGGTTTGGGCAGGGTGGACACCGGGGAGCTGTTTTTT,.,TRBV12-5,.,TRBJ2-2
CATSRDVGTPNTYEQYF,TGTGCCACCAGCAGAGACGTCGGGACACCCAACACCTACGAGCAGTACTTC,.,TRBV15,.,TRBJ2-7
CASSQPGQTDEKLFF,TGTGCCAGCTCACAACCGGGACAGACAGATGAAAAACTGTTTTTT,TRBD1,TRBV18,.,TRBJ1-4
CASRFGQAVNEQFF,TGTGCCAGCAGATTTGGACAGGCTGTAAATGAGCAGTTCTTC,TRBD1,TRBV6-5,.,TRBJ2-1
CASSRTGGPRNQPQHF,TGTGCCAGCAGTAGAACAGGGGGCCCGCGCAATCAGCCCCAGCATTTT,TRBD1,TRBV2,.,TRBJ1-5